This passage covers 5 T cell receptor beta chains from one sample sequenced in a study of blood T cell repertoires in COVID-19. Some clones are missing from TCRdb's copy, which holds only in-frame ones; the method was immunoSEQ multiplex PCR. The profile shows 120,000 to 150,000 clones, around nine tenths of them singletons. Sequenced input: PBMCs or T cells enriched from blood (not recorded which). These receptors were collected from a young woman with acute COVID-19.

Written as DNA, the CDR3 is TGTGCCAGCAGCTTCGCGCGCGACTATGGCTACACCTTC. Translated, it gives CASSFARDYGYTF. The chain joins TRBV5-8 to TRBJ1-2; D gene unclear. CDR1 and CDR2 (germline): SGHTS, YDEGEE. The CDR3 contains 13 residues. Trimming took 2 bases from V and 3 from J, leaving 8 bases between them.

The chain couples TRBV27 to TRBJ1-3, with D possibly matching TRBD1 (5 bases). The CDR3 is 14 residues long. Trimming pared 6 bases from V and 2 bases from J, leaving 11 bases between. Germline CDR1 and CDR2: MNHEY and SMNVEV (reference sequence). CDR3 coding DNA: TGTGCCAGCAGGCTCGGAGGGGCTGGAAACACCATATATTTT. The encoded protein is CASRLGGAGNTIYF.

This clone came up a few times. The chain is built from TRBV18 and TRBJ2-1; D perhaps matches TRBD2 (6 bases). The germline gives CDR1 KGHSH, CDR2 LQKENI. This CDR3 contains 16 residues. V was shortened by 5 bases and J by 3 bases, with 17 bases between the two germline ends. DNA of the CDR3: TGTGCCAGCTCAACTGACCCGGGACTCGACTACAATGAGCAGTTCTTC. Its translation is CASSTDPGLDYNEQFF.

V usage is TRBV7-2 and J usage is TRBJ1-1, with no clear D. Per the germline V gene, CDR1 is SGHTA and CDR2 is FQGNSA. Trimming pared 2 bases from V and 0 bases from J, leaving 13 bases between. This CDR3 spans 16 amino acids. The CDR3 nucleotides read TGTGCCAGCAGCTTATTGGGCGGGATCATGAACACTGAAGCTTTCTTT. Protein sequence: CASSLLGGIMNTEAFF.

The J gene is TRBJ2-3, the V gene TRBV12-3 or TRBV12-4; the D is unclear. Deletions cut 6 bases from V and 5 bases from J, with 9 bases between. This CDR3 spans 12 amino acids. The chain's CDR3 is CASSTARDTQYF. In DNA, the CDR3 is TGTGCCAGCAGCACCGCGCGAGATACGCAGTATTTT.